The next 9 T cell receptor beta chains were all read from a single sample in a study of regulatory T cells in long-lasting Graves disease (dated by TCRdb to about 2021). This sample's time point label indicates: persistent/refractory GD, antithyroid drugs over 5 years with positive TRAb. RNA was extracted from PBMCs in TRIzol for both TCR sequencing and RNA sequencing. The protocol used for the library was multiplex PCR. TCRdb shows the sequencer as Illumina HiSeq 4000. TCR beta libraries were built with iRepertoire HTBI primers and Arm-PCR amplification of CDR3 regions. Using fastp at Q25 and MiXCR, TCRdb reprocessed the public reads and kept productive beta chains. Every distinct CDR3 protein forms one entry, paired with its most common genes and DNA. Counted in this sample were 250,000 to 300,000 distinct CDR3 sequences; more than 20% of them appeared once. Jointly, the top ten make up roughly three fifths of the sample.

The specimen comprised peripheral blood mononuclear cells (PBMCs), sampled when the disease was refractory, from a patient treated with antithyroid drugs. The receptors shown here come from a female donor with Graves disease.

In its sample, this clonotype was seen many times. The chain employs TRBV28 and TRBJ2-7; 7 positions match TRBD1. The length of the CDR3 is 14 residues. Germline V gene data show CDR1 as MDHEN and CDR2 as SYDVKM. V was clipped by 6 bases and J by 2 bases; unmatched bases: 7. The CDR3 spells CASRKGARTYEQYF. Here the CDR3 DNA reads TGTGCCAGCAGAAAGGGGGCAAGAACCTACGAGCAGTACTTC. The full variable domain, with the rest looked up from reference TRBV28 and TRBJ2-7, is DVKVTQSSRYLVKRTGEKVFLECVQDMDHENMFWYRQDPGLGLRLIYFSYDVKMKEKGDIPEGYSVSREKKERFSLILESASTNQTSMYLCASRKGARTYEQYFGPGTRLTVT.

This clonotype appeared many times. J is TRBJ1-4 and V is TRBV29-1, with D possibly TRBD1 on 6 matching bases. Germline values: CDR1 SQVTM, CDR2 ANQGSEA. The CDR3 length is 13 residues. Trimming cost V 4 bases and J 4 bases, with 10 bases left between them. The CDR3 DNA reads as TGCAGCGTTGCTACAGGGAGTAATGAAAAACTGTTTTTT. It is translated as CSVATGSNEKLFF.

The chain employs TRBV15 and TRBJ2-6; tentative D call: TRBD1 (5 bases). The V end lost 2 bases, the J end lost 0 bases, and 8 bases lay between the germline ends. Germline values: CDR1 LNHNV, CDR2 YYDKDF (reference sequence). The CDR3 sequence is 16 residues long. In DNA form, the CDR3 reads TGTGCCACCAGCAGAAATAGGGGCTCTGGGGCCAACGTCCTGACTTTC. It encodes CATSRNRGSGANVLTF.

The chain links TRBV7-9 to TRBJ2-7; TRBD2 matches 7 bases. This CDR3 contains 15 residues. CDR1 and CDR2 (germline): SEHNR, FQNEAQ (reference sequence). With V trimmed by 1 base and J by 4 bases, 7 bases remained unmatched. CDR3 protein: CASSLVAGVGYEQYF. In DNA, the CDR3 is TGTGCCAGCAGCTTAGTCGCGGGAGTGGGGTACGAGCAGTACTTC.

The CDR3 loop reads CASSLRQGGDYGYTF. Written as DNA, the CDR3 is TGTGCCAGCAGCTTGAGGCAAGGAGGTGACTATGGCTACACCTTC. The V and J genes are TRBV7-9 and TRBJ1-2; unclear D gene. The V end lost 3 bases, the J end lost 3 bases, and 14 bases lay between the germline ends. The CDR3 is made up of 15 amino acids. Germline V gives CDR1 SEHNR, CDR2 FQNEAQ (reference sequence).

This CDR3 reads CSARDLSSRLLEQFF. CDR3 sequence (DNA): TGCAGTGCTAGAGATCTAAGTTCTCGGCTTCTCGAGCAGTTCTTC. The J gene is TRBJ2-1, the V gene TRBV20-1; D not certain. Trimming removed 0 bases from V and 10 bases from J, with 19 bases in between. Germline CDR1 reads DFQATT; CDR2 reads SNEGSKA (reference sequence). CDR3 length equals 15 residues.

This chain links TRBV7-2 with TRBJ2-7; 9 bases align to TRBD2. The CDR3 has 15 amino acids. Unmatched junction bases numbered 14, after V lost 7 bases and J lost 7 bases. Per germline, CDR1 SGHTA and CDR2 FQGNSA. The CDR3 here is CASTPAGGRAGEQYF. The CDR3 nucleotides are TGTGCCAGCACCCCGGCGGGCGGGAGGGCGGGGGAGCAGTACTTC.

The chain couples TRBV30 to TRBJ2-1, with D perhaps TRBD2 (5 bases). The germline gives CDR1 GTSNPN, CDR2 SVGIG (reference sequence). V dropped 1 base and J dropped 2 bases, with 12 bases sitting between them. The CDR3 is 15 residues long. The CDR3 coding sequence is TGTGCCTGGAGTGCCCAAGGCGGGCCCTACAATGAGCAGTTCTTC. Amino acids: CAWSAQGGPYNEQFF. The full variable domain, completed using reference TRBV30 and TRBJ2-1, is SQTIHQWPATLVQPVGSPLSLECTVEGTSNPNLYWYRQAAGRGLQLLFYSVGIGQISSEVPQNLSASRPQDRQFILSSKKLLLSDSGFYLCAWSAQGGPYNEQFFGPGTRLTVL.

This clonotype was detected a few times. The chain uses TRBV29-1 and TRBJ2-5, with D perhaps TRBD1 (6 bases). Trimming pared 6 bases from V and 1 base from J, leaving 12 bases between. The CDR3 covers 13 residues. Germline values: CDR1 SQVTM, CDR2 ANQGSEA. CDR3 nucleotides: TGCAGCGTCGGCCGACAGGCCCAAGAGACCCAGTACTTC. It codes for CSVGRQAQETQYF. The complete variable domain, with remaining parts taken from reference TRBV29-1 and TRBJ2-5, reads SAVISQKPSRDICQRGTSLTIQCQVDSQVTMMFWYRQQPGQSLTLIATANQGSEATYESGFVIDKFPISRPNLTFSTLTVSNMSPEDSSIYLCSVGRQAQETQYFGPGTRLLVL.